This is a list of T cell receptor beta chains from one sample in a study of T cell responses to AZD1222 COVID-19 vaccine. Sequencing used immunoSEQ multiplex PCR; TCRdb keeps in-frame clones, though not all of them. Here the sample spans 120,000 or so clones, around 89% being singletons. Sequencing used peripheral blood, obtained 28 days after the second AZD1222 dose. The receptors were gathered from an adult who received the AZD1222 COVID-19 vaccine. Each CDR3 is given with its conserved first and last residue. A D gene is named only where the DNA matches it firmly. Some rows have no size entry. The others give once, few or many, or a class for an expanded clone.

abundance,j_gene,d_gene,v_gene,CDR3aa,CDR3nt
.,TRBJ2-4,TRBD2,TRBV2,CASSATSGRVNIQYF,TGTGCCAGCAGCGCGACTAGCGGGAGGGTAAACATTCAGTACTTC
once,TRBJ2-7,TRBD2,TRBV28,CATFGLAGNLPAYEQYF,TGTGCCACCTTCGGACTAGCGGGAAACCTACCCGCCTACGAGCAGTACTTC
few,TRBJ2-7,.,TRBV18,CASSRSDSGEQYF,TGTGCCAGCTCACGATCGGACTCTGGCGAGCAGTACTTC
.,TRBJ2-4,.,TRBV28,CASSLPGIKNIQYF,TGTGCCAGCAGTTTACCAGGGATCAAAAACATTCAGTACTTC
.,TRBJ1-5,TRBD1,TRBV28,CASSPQGGWYSNQPQHF,TGTGCCAGCAGTCCTCAGGGGGGTTGGTATAGCAATCAGCCCCAGCATTTT
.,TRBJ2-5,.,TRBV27,CASSWRGGREETQYF,TGTGCCAGCAGTTGGAGAGGGGGTAGGGAAGAGACCCAGTACTTC
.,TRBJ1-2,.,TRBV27,CASSLEAHYGYTF,TGTGCCAGCAGCTTAGAGGCACACTATGGCTACACCTTC
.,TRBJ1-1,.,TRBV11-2,CASDNRGKGAFF,TGTGCCAGCGACAACAGAGGGAAGGGGGCTTTCTTT
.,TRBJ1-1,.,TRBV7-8,CASSINTGIGTEAFF,TGTGCCAGCAGCATCAATACAGGGATCGGCACTGAAGCTTTCTTT
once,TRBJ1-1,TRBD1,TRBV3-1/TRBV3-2,CASSQATGGFEAFF,TGTGCCAGCAGTCAAGCGACAGGGGGTTTTGAAGCTTTCTTT
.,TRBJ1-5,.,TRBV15,CATSREFGDSNQPQHF,TGTGCCACCAGCAGAGAGTTCGGCGATAGCAATCAGCCCCAGCATTTT
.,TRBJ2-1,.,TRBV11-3,CASSGQRVPTNEQFF,TGTGCCAGCAGCGGCCAGCGGGTCCCTACGAATGAGCAGTTCTTC
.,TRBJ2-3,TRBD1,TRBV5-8,CASSLGSPQGSTDTQYF,TGTGCCAGCAGCTTGGGGTCTCCACAGGGGAGCACAGATACGCAGTATTTT
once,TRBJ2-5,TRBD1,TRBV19,CASSLRDSRGKETQYF,TGTGCCAGTAGTCTCCGGGACAGCCGTGGGAAAGAGACCCAGTACTTC
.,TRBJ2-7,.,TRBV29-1,CSVKRQFIYEQYF,TGCAGCGTTAAAAGACAGTTTATCTACGAGCAGTACTTC
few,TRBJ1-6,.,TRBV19,CASTQLVYNSPLHF,TGTGCCAGTACCCAGCTCGTGTATAATTCACCCCTCCACTTT
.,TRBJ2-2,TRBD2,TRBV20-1,CSASFSGSTGELFF,TGCAGTGCTAGTTTTAGCGGGAGTACCGGGGAGCTGTTTTTT
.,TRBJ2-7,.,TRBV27,CASSRALVARSYEQYF,TGTGCCAGCAGTAGGGCCTTGGTCGCTCGGAGCTACGAGCAGTACTTC
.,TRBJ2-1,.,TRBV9,CASSADTDVWGEAYNEQFF,TGTGCCAGCAGCGCCGACACAGACGTTTGGGGGGAGGCCTACAATGAGCAGTTCTTC
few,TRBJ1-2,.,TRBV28,CASSLFNYGYTF,TGTGCCAGCAGTTTATTTAACTATGGCTACACCTTC
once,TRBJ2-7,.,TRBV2,CASSDPGDPLSYEQYF,TGTGCCAGCAGTGATCCAGGGGACCCTCTCTCCTACGAGCAGTACTTC
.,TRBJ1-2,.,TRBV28,CASSLKINYGYTF,TGTGCCAGCAGTTTAAAGATTAACTATGGCTACACCTTC
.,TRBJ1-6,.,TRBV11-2,CASSLELGSPLHF,TGTGCCAGCAGCTTAGAGTTAGGTTCACCCCTCCACTTT
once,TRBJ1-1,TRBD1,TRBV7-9,CASSFGQGSMNTEAFF,TGTGCCAGCAGCTTCGGACAGGGGTCCATGAACACTGAAGCTTTCTTT
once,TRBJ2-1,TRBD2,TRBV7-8,CASSLRLAVGGANEQFF,TGTGCCAGCAGCTTAAGACTAGCGGTCGGAGGGGCAAATGAGCAGTTCTTC
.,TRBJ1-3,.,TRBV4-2,CASSQDTGAVGNTIYF,TGTGCCAGCAGCCAAGATACGGGGGCGGTAGGAAACACCATATATTTT
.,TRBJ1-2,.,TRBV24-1,CATSDFGADGYTF,TGTGCCACCAGTGATTTCGGCGCCGATGGCTACACCTTC
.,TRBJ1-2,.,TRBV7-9,CASSLANRTIGYTF,TGTGCCAGCAGCTTAGCGAACAGAACTATTGGCTACACCTTC
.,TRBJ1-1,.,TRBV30,CAWSPTGLLGRAFF,TGTGCCTGGAGTCCGACGGGGCTCCTCGGGCGAGCTTTCTTT
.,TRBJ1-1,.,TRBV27,CASRTVFSAGQLNTEAFF,TGTGCCAGCAGGACCGTATTCTCCGCGGGACAACTTAACACTGAAGCTTTCTTT
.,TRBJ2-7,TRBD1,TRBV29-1,CSVRQGAFYEQYF,TGCAGCGTAAGACAGGGGGCCTTCTACGAGCAGTACTTC
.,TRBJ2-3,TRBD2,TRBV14,CASSRTSGRGGTDTQYF,TGTGCCAGCAGCCGGACTAGCGGGCGAGGCGGCACAGATACGCAGTATTTT
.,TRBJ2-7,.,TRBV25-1,CASSEAFEQYF,TGTGCCAGCAGTGAAGCTTTTGAGCAGTACTTC
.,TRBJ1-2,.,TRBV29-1,CSVEEAGDGYTF,TGCAGCGTTGAAGAGGCAGGGGATGGCTACACCTTC
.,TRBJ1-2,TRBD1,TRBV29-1,CSVRGQGKIYGYTF,TGCAGCGTGAGAGGACAGGGAAAAATTTATGGCTACACCTTC